This T cell receptor beta chain comes out of a study of blood T cell repertoires in COVID-19 (dated by TCRdb to 2020 to 2022). Study-level background: The collaborator samples originated in the United States, Italy and Spain and spanned the acute and convalescent phases of COVID-19. The prospective study material was composed of cDNA or gDNA derived from T cells, B-cell-depleted T cells, or PBMCs. Deeply sampled blood TCRbeta repertoires from subjects exposed to, actively infected with, or recovered from COVID-19 were included in the dataset. A freely available public database, intended as a resource for researchers studying the immune response to SARS-CoV-2, is where the repertoires were released. The samples were drawn from two sources: the first 160 participants of the ongoing ImmuneRACE study, and 1,254 subjects contributed by 6 global collaborators. The sample metadata nearly always contained a de-identified subject ID, COVID-19 status, age in years and sex. Where available, HLA class I and class II types were obtained from metadata supplied by the sample provider rather than from assay-based typing. Beyond this particular receptor, the publication reports: The quantity of clinical and demographic metadata differed by source and by participant and was supplied without curation.

The CDR3 goes from the cysteine to the phenylalanine over 15 residues. Left in the record is the CDR3 DNA by itself, 45 bases read in frame from the first base. V is shortened by 4 bases, J by 9 bases, and the region joining them spans 16 bases. The germline V gene (reference sequence) specifies LNHNV as CDR1 and YYDKDF as CDR2. A note on this clone: Its target antigen remains unknown. Base qualities are not provided; no much larger clone lies one nucleotide away.

The immunoSEQ Assay, a bias-controlled multiplex PCR, was used to amplify TCRbeta CDR3 regions from genomic DNA. Per the original workflow: The number of nucleated cells in each sample was estimated from the amplification of reference gene primers within the assay. To quantify the absolute abundance of each unique TCRbeta CDR3 rearrangement, sequence reads were collapsed and filtered. Productive Simpson clonality was computed per sample as the square root of Simpson's diversity index over productive rearrangements. The source is immuneACCESS, and TCRdb retained only in-frame sequences with V and J called. Part of the clones is not carried over; for the studies checked, unresolved V genes explain less than half of this, and the remainder is unexplained. That table supplies the V and J calls and clone size; D and trimming were determined from the DNA. Within this sample are more than 300,000 clones, with 80% to 95% of them counted one time only. The ten largest clonotypes hold roughly 18% of the sample.

Participants in the prospective study were enrolled through a virtual design, were aged about 18 to 100 years, and lived in 24 United States geographic areas. To assign participants to cohorts, the prospective study relied on clinical history that participants themselves reported in a screening survey and a study questionnaire. For ImmuneRACE Cohort 3, a participant was defined as recovered based on two consecutive negative NP/OP PCR tests, clearance by a healthcare professional, or resolution of symptoms. Mobile phlebotomists in the prospective study collected whole blood, serum and a nasopharyngeal or oropharyngeal swab from every participant. Prospective study participants could optionally give additional blood draws and questionnaires over an approximately two-month period. Before DNA extraction, blood samples from the prospective study were shipped at room temperature or frozen.

The rearrangement joined TRBV15 to TRBJ1-6; the D gene cannot be resolved reliably. Sequencing was performed on PBMCs or T cells enriched from blood (not recorded which). The TCR comes from a woman aged 25 to 45 who had recovered from COVID-19. In nucleotide form, the sequence is TGTGCCACCAGCATGGATATTTTCGAGGGTTCACCCCTCCACTTT. This is translated as CATSMDIFEGSPLHF.